This TCR beta chain came from a study of cytomegalovirus exposure and HLA in healthy donors. Study outcomes and limitations: In the analysis, some V segments, TRBV6-2 and TRBV6-3 included, were excluded as indistinguishable. Reportedly, diagnosis of cytomegalovirus status by the classifier showed high specificity and sensitivity.

The PCR ran on 60 Vbeta and 13 Jbeta primers. Data came from immunoSEQ multiplex PCR; TCRdb stores just in-frame clones and leaves some out. Of 95,000 to 150,000 clones listed, over 60% are singletons. Per the germline V gene, CDR1 is MGHDK and CDR2 is SYGVNS. The CDR3 has 16 residues. J gave up 4 bases and V 5 bases, and 13 bases lay outside the gene matches. This clone was found a few times. The antigen is not known. Sequencing was carried out using PBMCs. The sequence derives from a woman aged 40 to 50 in good health and CMV-seropositive. This chain connects TRBV25-1 to TRBJ2-5; 7 bases are shared with TRBD2. CDR3 nucleotides: TGTGCCAGCAGTCCCTTCTGGCGGGAGACACGAGAGACCCAGTACTTC. This translates into CASSPFWRETRETQYF.